Each of the 9 T cell receptor beta chains below was sequenced from the same sample in a study of cytomegalovirus exposure and HLA in healthy donors. Repertoires were generated with immunoSEQ multiplex PCR, while TCRdb's copy carries only in-frame clones and drops some. The sample carries about 280,000 clones, around 87% recorded once. Sequencing input: PBMCs. Source of these receptors: a woman aged 18 to 35 in good health and CMV-seronegative.

The CDR3 reads CASSSGQLYQPQHF. CDR3 sequence (DNA): TGTGCCAGCAGTTCGGGACAGCTTTATCAGCCCCAGCATTTT. The chain carries TRBV27 and TRBJ1-5; 7 bases agree with TRBD1. Germline V CDR1 and CDR2: MNHEY, SMNVEV (reference sequence). Losses at the gene ends were 4 bases for V and 5 bases for J; bases not matched to a gene: 5. This CDR3 is built from 14 residues.

The V and J genes are TRBV6-6 and TRBJ1-2; 10 nucleotides agree with TRBD1. In germline, CDR1 is MNHNY, CDR2 SVGAGI (reference sequence). The junction had 6 bases not matched to a gene; V was cut back by 6 bases and J by 8 bases. The CDR3 contains 13 residues. The CDR3 sequence: CASSMDRGGGYTF. Here the CDR3 DNA reads TGTGCCAGCAGCATGGACAGGGGGGGAGGCTACACCTTC.

Regarding this clone: Other DNA variants within this sample encode the same CDR3. This sequence joins TRBV9 and TRBJ1-4, with TRBD1 matching 10 bases. CDR3 length equals 14 residues. V shed 2 bases, J shed 7 bases, and the junction held 2 bases outside the gene matches. CDR1 is SGDLS and CDR2 is YYNGEE in the germline V gene. The CDR3 here is CASSVDRGREKLFF. In nucleotides, the CDR3 is TGTGCCAGCAGCGTCGACAGGGGGCGTGAAAAACTGTTTTTT.

Only one count was recorded for this clone. The V gene is TRBV15, the J gene TRBJ2-1, with TRBD1 identical over 8 bases. CDR1 is LNHNV and CDR2 is YYDKDF in the germline V gene (reference sequence). V was clipped by 5 bases and J by 7 bases; unmatched bases: 13. This CDR3 has 16 residues. In DNA, the CDR3 is TGTGCCACCAGCGGACAACGGGGACAGGATAGGAATGAGCAGTTCTTC. It is translated as CATSGQRGQDRNEQFF.

This clone appeared a single time. The chain joins TRBV19 to TRBJ1-4; D not certain. V was trimmed by 4 bases and J by 3 bases, leaving 12 bases between them. Germline assignment: CDR1 LNHDA and CDR2 SQIVND (reference sequence). The CDR3 extends over 15 amino acids. The CDR3 here is CASSTTGLANEKLFF. CDR3 DNA sequence: TGTGCCAGTAGTACGACCGGGTTAGCTAATGAAAAACTGTTTTTT.

This clone was seen a handful of times. The chain employs TRBV29-1 and TRBJ1-2; TRBD1 might be the D (5 bases). The CDR3 is 13 residues long. Germline V gene sequence: CDR1 SQVTM, CDR2 ANQGSEA. Deletions cut 7 bases from V and 4 bases from J, with 16 bases between. The CDR3, as DNA: TGCAGCGCCTCGGACACTGGGCCCTATGGCTACACCTTC. It yields the protein CSASDTGPYGYTF.

The rearrangement joins TRBV6-5 to TRBJ1-2; 9 bases agree with TRBD1. Trimming cost V 5 bases and J 7 bases; bases outside gene matches: 11. Looked up from germline, CDR1 is MNHEY and CDR2 is SVGAGI. The CDR3 spans 15 residues. The CDR3 is CASSLGQGRLGGYTF. As DNA, the CDR3 is TGTGCCAGCAGTCTGGGACAGGGACGCTTAGGTGGCTACACCTTC.

This clone was detected a few times. This chain connects TRBV2 to TRBJ1-5, with D hard to call. This CDR3 has 14 amino acids. Germline assignment: CDR1 SNHLY and CDR2 FYNNEI. Between the trimmed V and J ends, which lost 3 bases and 6 bases, there was a span of 12 bases. DNA for the CDR3: TGTGCCAGCAGTGATTGGCAGTCCTCTCAGCCCCAGCATTTT. It is translated as CASSDWQSSQPQHF. The variable domain in full, with the rest retrieved from reference TRBV2 and TRBJ1-5, is EPEVTQTPSHQVTQMGQEVILRCVPISNHLYFYWYRQILGQKVEFLVSFYNNEISEKSEIFDDQFSVERPDGSNFTLKIRSTKLEDSAMYFCASSDWQSSQPQHFGDGTRLSIL.

The chain links TRBV19 to TRBJ1-5, with D unresolved. The CDR3 is 14 amino acids. Deletions cut 7 bases from V and 1 base from J, with 11 bases between. Germline assignment: CDR1 LNHDA and CDR2 SQIVND (reference sequence). The DNA for the CDR3 is TGTGCCAGTAAGTACAGCTTAAGCAATCAGCCCCAGCATTTT. Amino acids: CASKYSLSNQPQHF.